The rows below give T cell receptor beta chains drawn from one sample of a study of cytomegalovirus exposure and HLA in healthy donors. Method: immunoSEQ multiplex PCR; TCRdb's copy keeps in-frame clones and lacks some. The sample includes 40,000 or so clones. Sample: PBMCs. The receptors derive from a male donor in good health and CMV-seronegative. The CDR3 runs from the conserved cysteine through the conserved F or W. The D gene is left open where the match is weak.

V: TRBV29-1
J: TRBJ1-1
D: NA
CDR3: CSVGNSGLLNTEAFF
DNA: TGCAGCGTCGGAAATTCGGGACTTTTGAACACTGAAGCTTTCTTT

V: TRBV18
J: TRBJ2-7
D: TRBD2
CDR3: CASSPRSSGDYEQYF
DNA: TGTGCCAGCTCACCAAGGTCTAGCGGGGACTACGAGCAGTACTTC

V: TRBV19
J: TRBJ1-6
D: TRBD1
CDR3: CASTRTLQQGAYSPLHF
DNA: TGTGCCAGCACCCGTACACTTCAACAGGGGGCCTACTCACCCCTCCACTTT

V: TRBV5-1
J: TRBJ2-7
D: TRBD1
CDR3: CASSRGGQGKGSSYEQYF
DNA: TGCGCCAGCAGCAGGGGGGGACAGGGGAAAGGCTCTTCCTACGAGCAGTACTTC

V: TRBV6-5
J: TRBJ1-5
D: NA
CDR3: CASSYGASNQPQHF
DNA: TGTGCCAGCAGTTACGGAGCTAGCAATCAGCCCCAGCATTTT

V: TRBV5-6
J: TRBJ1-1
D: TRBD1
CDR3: CASSLWTGGPSGTEAFF
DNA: TGTGCCAGCAGCCTATGGACAGGGGGCCCCTCGGGTACTGAAGCTTTCTTT

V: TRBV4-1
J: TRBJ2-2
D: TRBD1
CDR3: CACRTGEFSGELFF
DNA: TGCGCCTGCCGGACAGGGGAATTCTCCGGGGAGCTGTTTTTT

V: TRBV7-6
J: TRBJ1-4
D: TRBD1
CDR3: CASRAGTGWPNEKLFF
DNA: TGTGCCAGCAGGGCCGGGACAGGGTGGCCTAATGAAAAACTGTTTTTT

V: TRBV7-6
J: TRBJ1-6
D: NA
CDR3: CASSLSQGNSPLHF
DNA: TGTGCCAGCAGCTTAAGTCAGGGGAATTCACCCCTCCACTTT

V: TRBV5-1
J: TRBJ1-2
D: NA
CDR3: CASSLAEGLGGYGYTF
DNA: TGCGCCAGCAGCTTGGCCGAGGGCCTCGGCGGCTATGGCTACACCTTC

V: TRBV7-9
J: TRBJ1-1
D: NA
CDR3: CATFPQANTEAFF
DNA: TGTGCCACCTTTCCTCAGGCGAACACTGAAGCTTTCTTT

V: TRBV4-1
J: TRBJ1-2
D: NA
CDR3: CASSPWPGKKDGYTF
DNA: TGCGCCAGCAGCCCTTGGCCAGGTAAAAAGGATGGCTACACCTTC

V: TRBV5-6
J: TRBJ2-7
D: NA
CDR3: CASMSDSYEQYF
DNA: TGTGCCAGCATGTCCGATAGCTACGAGCAGTACTTC

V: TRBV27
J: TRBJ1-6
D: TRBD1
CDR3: CASSFTGTGAGALHF
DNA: TGTGCCAGCAGTTTCACCGGGACAGGGGCCGGGGCCCTCCACTTT

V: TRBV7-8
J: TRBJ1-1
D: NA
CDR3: CASKTGRYTEAFF
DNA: TGTGCCAGCAAAACAGGAAGGTACACTGAAGCTTTCTTT

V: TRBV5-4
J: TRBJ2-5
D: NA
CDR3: CASSSTSTAGETQYF
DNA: TGTGCCAGCAGCTCGACCTCGACAGCTGGGGAGACCCAGTACTTC

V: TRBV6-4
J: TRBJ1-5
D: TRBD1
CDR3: CASRGDRDDQPQHF
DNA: TGTGCCAGCAGGGGGGACAGGGACGATCAGCCCCAGCATTTT

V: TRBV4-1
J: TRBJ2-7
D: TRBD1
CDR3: CASSQEGQVNYEQYF
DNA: TGCGCCAGCAGCCAAGAGGGACAGGTAAACTACGAGCAGTACTTC

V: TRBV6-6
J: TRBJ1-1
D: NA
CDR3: CASSYLGRGNTEAFF
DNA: TGTGCCAGCAGTTACTTGGGAAGGGGGAACACTGAAGCTTTCTTT

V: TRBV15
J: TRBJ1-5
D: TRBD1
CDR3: CATSPGTGGFSSQHF
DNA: TGTGCCACCTCTCCCGGGACAGGGGGTTTCTCGTCCCAGCATTTT

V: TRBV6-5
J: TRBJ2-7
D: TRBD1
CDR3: CASSHDRVRYEQYF
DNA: TGTGCCAGCAGTCACGACAGGGTTCGCTACGAGCAGTACTTC